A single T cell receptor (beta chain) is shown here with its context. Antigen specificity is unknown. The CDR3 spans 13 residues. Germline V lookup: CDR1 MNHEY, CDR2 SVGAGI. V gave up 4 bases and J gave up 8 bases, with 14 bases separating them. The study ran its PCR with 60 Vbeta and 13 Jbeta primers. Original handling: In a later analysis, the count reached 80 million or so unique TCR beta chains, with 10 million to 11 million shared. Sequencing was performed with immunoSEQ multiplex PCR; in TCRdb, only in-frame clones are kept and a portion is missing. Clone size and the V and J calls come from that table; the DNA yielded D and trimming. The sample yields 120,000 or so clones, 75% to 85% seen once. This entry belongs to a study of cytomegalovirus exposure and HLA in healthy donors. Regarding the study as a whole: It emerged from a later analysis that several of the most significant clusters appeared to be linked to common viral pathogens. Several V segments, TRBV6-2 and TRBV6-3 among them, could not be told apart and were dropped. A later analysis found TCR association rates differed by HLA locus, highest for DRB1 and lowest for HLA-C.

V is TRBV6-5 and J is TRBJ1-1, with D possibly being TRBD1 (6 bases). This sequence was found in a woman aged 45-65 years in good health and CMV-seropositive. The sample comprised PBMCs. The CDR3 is CASSSTGLGEAFF. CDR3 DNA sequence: TGTGCCAGCAGTTCTACAGGGCTGGGGGAAGCTTTCTTT.